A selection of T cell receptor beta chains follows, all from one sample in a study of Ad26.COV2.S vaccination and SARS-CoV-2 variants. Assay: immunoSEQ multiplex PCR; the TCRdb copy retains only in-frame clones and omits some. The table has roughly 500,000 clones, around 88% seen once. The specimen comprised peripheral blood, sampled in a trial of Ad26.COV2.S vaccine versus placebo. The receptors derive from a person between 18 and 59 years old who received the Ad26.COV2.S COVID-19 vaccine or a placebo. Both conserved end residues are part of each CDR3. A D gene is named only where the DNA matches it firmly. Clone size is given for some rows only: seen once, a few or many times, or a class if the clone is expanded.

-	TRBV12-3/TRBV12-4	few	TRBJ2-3	TGTGCCAGCAGTTTAAATCGTTGGAATACGCAGTATTTT	CASSLNRWNTQYF
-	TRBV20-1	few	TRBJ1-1	TGCAGTGCTAGAGAGAACACTGAAGCTTTCTTT	CSARENTEAFF
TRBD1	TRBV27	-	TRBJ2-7	TGTGCCAGCAGTTTAGATGGCGAGGGGGCTACCCACGAGCAGTACTTC	CASSLDGEGATHEQYF
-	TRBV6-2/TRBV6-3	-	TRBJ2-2	TGTGCCAGCAGTTACCGCGAAAACACCGGGGAGCTGTTTTTT	CASSYRENTGELFF
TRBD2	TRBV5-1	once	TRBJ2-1	TGCGCCAGCAGCCTGACCCTTAGCGGGTACGACAATGAGCAGTTCTTC	CASSLTLSGYDNEQFF
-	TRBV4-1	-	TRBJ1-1	TGCGCCAGCAGCCAAGATTTGGTCCTCCGGGCTGAAGCTTTCTTT	CASSQDLVLRAEAFF
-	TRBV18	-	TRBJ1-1	TGTGCCAGCTCACCGGGCCCCCAAGCTTTCTTT	CASSPGPQAFF
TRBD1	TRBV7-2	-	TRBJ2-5	TGTGCCAGCAGCTCTAACAGGGGCGGGGAGACCCAGTACTTC	CASSSNRGGETQYF
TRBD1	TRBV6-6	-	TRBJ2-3	TGTGCCAGCAGTTACTCCCCGCCCCGGACAGGGGATACGCAGTATTTT	CASSYSPPRTGDTQYF
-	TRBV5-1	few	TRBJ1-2	TGCGCCAGCAGCTTGGGAGGGGCGGACCATGGCTACACCTTC	CASSLGGADHGYTF
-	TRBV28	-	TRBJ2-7	TGTGCCAGCAGTAACGTCTACGAGCAGTACTTC	CASSNVYEQYF
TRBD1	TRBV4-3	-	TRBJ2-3	TGCGCCAGCAGCCAAGGGGACAGGGATACGCAGTATTTT	CASSQGDRDTQYF
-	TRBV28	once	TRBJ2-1	TGTGCCAGCAGTTTTCAGAATGCCCACTACAATGAGCAGTTCTTC	CASSFQNAHYNEQFF
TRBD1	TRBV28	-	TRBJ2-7	TGTGCCAGCAGACCTCCGACAGGGTACGAGCAGTACTTC	CASRPPTGYEQYF
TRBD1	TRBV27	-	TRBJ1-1	TGTGCCAGCAGTCCCCGGGGGACAGCGAACACTGAAGCTTTCTTT	CASSPRGTANTEAFF
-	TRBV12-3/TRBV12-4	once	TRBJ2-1	TGTGCCAGCAGTCTCAGTTCCTACAATGAGCAGTTCTTC	CASSLSSYNEQFF